This is a list of T cell receptor beta chains from one sample in a study of beta chain features in type 1 diabetes. The assay was immunoSEQ multiplex PCR, and TCRdb's table has in-frame clones only and misses some. The table has around 180,000 clones, approximately 13% seen once; the top ten hold 0.55% to 0.8%. Sequenced material: central memory CD4+ T cells from blood. The receptors come from a woman younger than 30 in good health. Both conserved end residues are part of each CDR3. A D gene is named only where the DNA matches it firmly. A row's size may be missing; if present it is once, few, many or a size class.

DNA | CDR3 | V | length | D | size | J
TGCGCCAGCAGCGTCACAGCTGACTACGAGCAGTACTTC | CASSVTADYEQYF | TRBV5-1 | 13 | NA | few | TRBJ2-7
TGTGCCAGCAGCTTAGAAGGGGTCGGGGAGCTGTTTTTT | CASSLEGVGELFF | TRBV11-3 | 13 | NA | NA | TRBJ2-2
TGTGCCAGTAGTAGCGGGAGATGGTACGAGCAGTACTTC | CASSSGRWYEQYF | TRBV19 | 13 | TRBD2 | few | TRBJ2-7
TGCAGCGGGTATCACACCAACACTGAAGCTTTCTTT | CSGYHTNTEAFF | TRBV29-1 | 12 | NA | few | TRBJ1-1
TGTGCCTGGAGTAGAGCAACTAATGAAAAACTGTTTTTT | CAWSRATNEKLFF | TRBV30 | 13 | NA | NA | TRBJ1-4
TGTGCCAGCAGCCCGGGACAGTATAGCAATCAGCCCCAGCATTTT | CASSPGQYSNQPQHF | TRBV7-9 | 15 | TRBD1 | NA | TRBJ1-5
TGTGCCTGGAGGAGTACAGGGCTGGATGAAAAACTGTTTTTT | CAWRSTGLDEKLFF | TRBV30 | 14 | NA | NA | TRBJ1-4
TGCGCCAGCAGCATCGGACTAGCGGGAGTCTCCCACGAGCAGTACTTC | CASSIGLAGVSHEQYF | TRBV5-1 | 16 | TRBD2 | NA | TRBJ2-7
TGTGCCAGCAGTCATAATGAAAAACTGTTTTTT | CASSHNEKLFF | TRBV25-1 | 11 | NA | many | TRBJ1-4
TGCGCCAGCAGCCAAGGCAATGCGGGGGGGAATGAAAAACTGTTTTTT | CASSQGNAGGNEKLFF | TRBV4-1 | 16 | NA | few | TRBJ1-4
TGTGCCAGCAGCCCGGGACAGCTAGGAAACACCATATATTTT | CASSPGQLGNTIYF | TRBV6-5 | 14 | TRBD1 | NA | TRBJ1-3
TGCGCCAGCAGCCAAGAGGGGACAGGGATTTCTGGGGCCAACGTCCTGACTTTC | CASSQEGTGISGANVLTF | TRBV4-1 | 18 | TRBD1 | few | TRBJ2-6
TGTGCCAGCAGGGACTCAGGCCATAGCAATCAGCCCCAGCATTTT | CASRDSGHSNQPQHF | TRBV27 | 15 | NA | NA | TRBJ1-5
TGTGCCAGCAGCCAAGATGGGCTGCTGGGCCGGTACGAGCAGTACTTC | CASSQDGLLGRYEQYF | TRBV4-2 | 16 | NA | few | TRBJ2-7
TGTGCCAGCAGTTTAGCAGGGGATGAAAAACTGTTTTTT | CASSLAGDEKLFF | TRBV27 | 13 | NA | NA | TRBJ1-4
TGTGCCAGCAGTTCCCCACAGGGATGGGGAGGCTACACCTTC | CASSSPQGWGGYTF | TRBV28 | 14 | NA | many | TRBJ1-2
TGTGCCCTGGGACAGGGAGTTCTTCAGCCCCAGCATTTT | CALGQGVLQPQHF | TRBV30 | 13 | TRBD1 | NA | TRBJ1-5